This TCR beta chain was sequenced during a study of PD-L1 blockade in urothelial cancer. The CDR3 is 17 amino acids. Germline CDR1 LGHNA, CDR2 YSLEER. Trimming stripped 0 bases from V and 0 bases from J, with 11 bases between. Study-wide findings and caveats: Patients with durable benefit had greater blood expansion of tumor-associated TCR clones 3 weeks into treatment.

Only in-frame clones appear in the TCRdb table, and some are missing; sequencing was by immunoSEQ multiplex PCR. The sample lists about 52,000 clones; around 80% were seen once. To note about this clone: The antigen remains undetermined.

As for time point: pretreatment peripheral blood. The chain carries TRBV4-3 and TRBJ1-4; D not resolved. This clonotype originated in a man between 65 and 85 years old with urothelial cancer. Specimen: PBMCs, collected around atezolizumab (anti-PD-L1) treatment. CDR3 in DNA: TGCGCCAGCAGCCAAGACTCACCCGGGGCAACTAATGAAAAACTGTTTTTT. The encoded protein is CASSQDSPGATNEKLFF.